The present entry profiles one T cell receptor beta chain with its context. The sample comes from a study of blood T cell repertoires in COVID-19. Repertoires were generated with immunoSEQ multiplex PCR, while TCRdb's copy carries only in-frame clones and drops some. This sample has around 270,000 clones; around 92% occur once, and the top ten carry under 3%. The CDR3 loop spans 16 amino acids. Germline CDR1 and CDR2: LGHNA and YNFKEQ. V lost 0 bases to trimming and J lost 5 bases; unmatched junction nucleotides: 6. Sequencing used peripheral blood. The chain joins TRBV4-2 to TRBJ2-1; 8 nucleotides match TRBD2. The sequence derives from a person aged 18-30 years with COVID-19, enrolled during active disease. CDR3 protein: CASSQEQLAADNEQFF. The CDR3 DNA sequence: TGTGCCAGCAGCCAAGAACAACTAGCGGCTGACAATGAGCAGTTCTTC.